The rows below give T cell receptor beta chains drawn from one sample of a study of blood T cell repertoires in COVID-19. Here immunoSEQ multiplex PCR was the method, and the copy in TCRdb shows in-frame clones only, minus some. The sample lists approximately 300,000 clones, around nine tenths occurring once. Input material: peripheral blood. Receptors were obtained from a woman aged 30 to 39 with COVID-19, enrolled during active disease. Each CDR3 is given with its conserved first and last residue. The D gene is left open where the match is weak. Some rows mark clone size as missing; the rest say once, few, many or name a class of expanded clone.

>TRBV7-9|TRBJ1-2|once|-|13
TGTGCCAGCAGCCCCCAGGAGGCAGAGGGCTACACCTTC
CASSPQEAEGYTF
>TRBV7-3|TRBJ2-1|-|TRBD2|14
TGTGCCAGCAGCCCTAGCGGGGGGCTGAATGAGCAGTTCTTC
CASSPSGGLNEQFF
>TRBV10-3|TRBJ1-1|-|-|15
TGTGCCATCAGTGATCTCGGCGCCCGGGGCACTGAAGCTTTCTTT
CAISDLGARGTEAFF
>TRBV6-5|TRBJ2-5|few|TRBD1|15
TGTGCCAGCAGTAGTGGGGGACAGCTTCAAGAGACCCAGTACTTC
CASSSGGQLQETQYF
>TRBV30|TRBJ1-3|-|-|15
TGTGCCTGGAGTTACCCGGACGGGGGTAGAAACACCATATATTTT
CAWSYPDGGRNTIYF
>TRBV6-2/TRBV6-3|TRBJ1-3|-|-|14
TGTGCCAGCAGTCCCGGAGGCAGCGGAAACACCATATATTTT
CASSPGGSGNTIYF
>TRBV9|TRBJ1-2|-|TRBD1|15
TGTGCCAGCAACCTCATAACCGGGACAGGGGATGGCTACACCTTC
CASNLITGTGDGYTF
>TRBV18|TRBJ1-1|-|TRBD1|18
TGTGCCAGCTCACCACGGCCCCCTGGGACAGGTTCGAACACTGAAGCTTTCTTT
CASSPRPPGTGSNTEAFF
>TRBV5-5|TRBJ1-1|once|-|13
TGTGCCAGCAGCCTGGTGGCAGAGGATGAAGCTTTCTTT
CASSLVAEDEAFF
>TRBV7-3|TRBJ2-1|-|-|15
TGTGCCAGCAGCGCCGTGGGCAGCTCCTACAATGAGCAGTTCTTC
CASSAVGSSYNEQFF
>TRBV5-1|TRBJ2-3|once|TRBD2|15
TGCGCCAGCAGCAAGCTAGCGGCCCCCACAGATACGCAGTATTTT
CASSKLAAPTDTQYF
>TRBV19|TRBJ2-1|-|TRBD2|12
TGTGCCAGTAAGTGGCTAGCGGGTGAGCAGTTCTTC
CASKWLAGEQFF
>TRBV24-1|TRBJ2-2|once|TRBD1|14
TGTGCCACCAGACAGGGGTCAAACACCGGGGAGCTGTTTTTT
CATRQGSNTGELFF
>TRBV5-1|TRBJ1-2|-|TRBD1|13
TGCGCCAGCCGGCCGGGACAGAATAATGGCTACACCTTC
CASRPGQNNGYTF
>TRBV7-9|TRBJ1-4|once|-|14
TGTGCCAGCAGCCTGAAACGGGCGGGGGAAAAACTGTTTTTT
CASSLKRAGEKLFF
>TRBV6-5|TRBJ1-1|-|-|12
TGTGCCTCTCGAAGGGGGAACACTGAAGCTTTCTTT
CASRRGNTEAFF
>TRBV7-6|TRBJ2-7|-|TRBD2|16
TGTGCCAGCAGCTTAGCGAGGGCGGGAGGGCTCTCCGAGCAGTACTTC
CASSLARAGGLSEQYF
>TRBV9|TRBJ2-7|-|TRBD2|15
TGTGCCAGCAGCGTAGGAGGACTAGCGATCCACGAGCAGTACTTC
CASSVGGLAIHEQYF
>TRBV6-2/TRBV6-3|TRBJ2-7|once|-|12
TGTGCCAGCAGTCCACAGCACTACGAGCAGTACTTC
CASSPQHYEQYF
>TRBV4-1|TRBJ2-3|once|-|14
TGCGCCAGCAGCCAAGGGCCGGGTACAGATACGCAGTATTTT
CASSQGPGTDTQYF
>TRBV28|TRBJ2-6|-|-|15
TGTGCCTGCAGTTCCCGCGACTCTGGGGCCAACGTCCTGACTTTC
CACSSRDSGANVLTF
>TRBV2|TRBJ1-3|-|-|12
TGTGCCAGCAGGGAGGGCGGAAACACCATATATTTT
CASREGGNTIYF
>TRBV11-2|TRBJ2-7|-|TRBD1|14
TGTGCCAGCAGCCGAACCGGGACAGTCTACGAGCAGTACTTC
CASSRTGTVYEQYF
>TRBV12-3/TRBV12-4|TRBJ1-3|once|TRBD1|13
TGTGCCAGCAGTTCGGGACAGGGTTACACCATATATTTT
CASSSGQGYTIYF
>TRBV9|TRBJ1-1|-|-|15
TGTGCCAGCAGCGGAGTGGGGGCCCTGAACACTGAAGCTTTCTTT
CASSGVGALNTEAFF
>TRBV7-8|TRBJ2-7|-|TRBD1|15
TGTGCCAGCAGCCTGGACAGGGTACCGTCCTACGAGCAGTACTTC
CASSLDRVPSYEQYF
>TRBV28|TRBJ1-1|few|-|15
TGTGCCAGCACGATCCAGGGCTCTTTGAACACTGAAGCTTTCTTT
CASTIQGSLNTEAFF
>TRBV6-5|TRBJ2-2|-|TRBD2|16
TGTGCCAGCAGTTACGGGAGCGGGAGTTCTAGCGGGGAGCTGTTTTTT
CASSYGSGSSSGELFF